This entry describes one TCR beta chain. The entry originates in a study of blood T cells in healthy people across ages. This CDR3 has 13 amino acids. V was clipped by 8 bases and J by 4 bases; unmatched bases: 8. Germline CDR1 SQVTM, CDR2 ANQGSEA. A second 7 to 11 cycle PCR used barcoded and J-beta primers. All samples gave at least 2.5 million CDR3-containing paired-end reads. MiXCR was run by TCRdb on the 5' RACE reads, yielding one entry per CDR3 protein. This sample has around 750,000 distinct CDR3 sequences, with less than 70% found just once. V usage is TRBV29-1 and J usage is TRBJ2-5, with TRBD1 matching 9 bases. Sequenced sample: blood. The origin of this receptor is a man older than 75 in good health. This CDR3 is CSLGQGLTETQYF. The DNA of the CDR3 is TGCAGCCTGGGACAGGGCCTCACAGAGACCCAGTACTTC.